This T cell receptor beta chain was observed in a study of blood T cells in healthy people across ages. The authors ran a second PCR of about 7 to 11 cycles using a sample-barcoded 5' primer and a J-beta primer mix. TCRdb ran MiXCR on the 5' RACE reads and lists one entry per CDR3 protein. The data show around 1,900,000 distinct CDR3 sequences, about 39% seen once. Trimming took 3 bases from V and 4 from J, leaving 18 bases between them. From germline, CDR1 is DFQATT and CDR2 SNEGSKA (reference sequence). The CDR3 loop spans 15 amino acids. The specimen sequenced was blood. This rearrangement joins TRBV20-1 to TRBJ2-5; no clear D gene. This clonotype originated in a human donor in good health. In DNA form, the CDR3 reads TGCAGTGCTAGGGCACCGGGTAGACCAAGAGAGACCCAGTACTTC. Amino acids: CSARAPGRPRETQYF.